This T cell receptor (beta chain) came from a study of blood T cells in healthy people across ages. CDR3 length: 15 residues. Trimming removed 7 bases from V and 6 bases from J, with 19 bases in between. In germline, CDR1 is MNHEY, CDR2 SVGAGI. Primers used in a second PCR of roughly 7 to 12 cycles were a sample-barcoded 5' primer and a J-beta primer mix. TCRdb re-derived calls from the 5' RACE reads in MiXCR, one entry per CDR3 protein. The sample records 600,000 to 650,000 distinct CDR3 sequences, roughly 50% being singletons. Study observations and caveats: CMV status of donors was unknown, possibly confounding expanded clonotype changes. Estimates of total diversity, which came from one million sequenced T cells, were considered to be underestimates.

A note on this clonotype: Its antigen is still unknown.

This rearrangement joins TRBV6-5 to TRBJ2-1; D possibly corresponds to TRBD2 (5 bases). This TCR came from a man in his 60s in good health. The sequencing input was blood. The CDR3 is CASNTGVRTTNEQFF. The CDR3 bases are TGTGCCAGCAATACCGGGGTAAGGACCACCAATGAGCAGTTCTTC.